Included here is one T cell receptor (beta chain) sequence, with context. The sample belongs to a study of blood T cell repertoires in COVID-19. Trimming stripped 0 bases from V and 6 bases from J, with 16 bases between. Germline CDR1 reads SGHRS; CDR2 reads YFSETQ. The CDR3 runs 16 residues. Here immunoSEQ multiplex PCR was the method, and the copy in TCRdb shows in-frame clones only, minus some. The profile shows more than 200,000 clones, around 84% of them singletons. Sequencing input: peripheral blood. The gene calls are TRBV5-1 and TRBJ2-1, with D possibly being TRBD2 (6 bases). The source is a man between 60 and 75 years old with acute or convalescent COVID-19. CDR3 sequence: CASSLEGGMRSNEQFF. CDR3 sequence (DNA): TGCGCCAGCAGCTTGGAGGGCGGGATGAGGAGCAATGAGCAGTTCTTC.